This T cell receptor (beta chain) was sequenced in a study of blood T cell repertoires in COVID-19. V shed 9 bases and J shed 4 bases, with 14 bases lying between them. In germline, CDR1 is SGHKS, CDR2 YYEKEE (reference sequence). The CDR3 is made up of 14 amino acids. Per the study methods: Reference gene primers were amplified, and this amplification served to estimate nucleated cell counts. Method: immunoSEQ multiplex PCR; TCRdb's copy keeps in-frame clones and lacks some. V and J calls and clone size are given by that table; D and trimming were obtained from the DNA. This table has around 4,300 clones, approximately 82% appearing once.

The sequenced sample was peripheral blood. The clonotype was recovered from a human donor with active or convalescent COVID-19. The donor label of this sample is uncertain. The chain joins TRBV5-5 to TRBJ2-6, with D perhaps matching TRBD2 (6 bases). CDR3 in DNA: TGTGCCAACGGGAGAGATGAAGGGGCCAACGTCCTGACTTTC. Translating it yields CANGRDEGANVLTF. Together with reference TRBV5-5 and TRBJ2-6, the CDR3 gives the full variable domain: DAGVTQSPTHLIKTRGQQVTLRCSPISGHKSVSWYQQVLGQGPQFIFQYYEKEERGRGNFPDRFSARQFPNYSSELNVNALLLGDSALYLCANGRDEGANVLTFGAGSRLTVL.